This entry lists 28 T cell receptor beta chains sequenced from one sample in a study of vaccination effects on CD4 cells after COVID-19. Profiled with immunoSEQ multiplex PCR; TCRdb holds only in-frame clones, not every one. The data contain about 57,000 clones, about four fifths of them singletons. Researchers isolated CD4+ T cells once approximately ten days of culture had elapsed. Vaccine administered to participants consisted of two doses of either BNT162b2 or mRNA-1273. No cognate antigen is known for these TCRs. Sequencing used CD4+ T cells from PBMCs cultured without peptide, obtained after COVID-19 vaccination. The source of these receptors is a human donor who received a COVID-19 vaccine.

This chain joins TRBV10-3 and TRBJ2-5; possible D gene TRBD2, 5 bases. From germline, CDR1 is ENHRY and CDR2 SYGVKD. This CDR3 is built from 13 residues. V lost 0 bases and J lost 4, with 6 bases in between. CDR3 coding DNA: TGTGCCATCAGTGAGTCGGGAGTAGAGACCCAGTACTTC. Protein: CAISESGVETQYF.

The CDR3, as DNA: TGCAGTGCTAGTCAAAGGGGTTTCGGACAGCCCCAGCATTTT. Its translation: CSASQRGFGQPQHF. V is TRBV20-1 and J is TRBJ1-5; the D gene is possibly TRBD1 (5 bases). Germline lookup yields CDR1 DFQATT and CDR2 SNEGSKA (reference sequence). This CDR3 has 14 residues. The V and J ends lost 3 bases and 7 bases respectively, with 16 bases between them.

The chain joins TRBV5-1 to TRBJ2-7; perhaps TRBD2 as D (7 bases). V was cut by 0 bases and J by 6 bases, with 10 bases left in between. The CDR3 is 13 amino acids. Germline assignment: CDR1 SGHRS and CDR2 YFSETQ. The CDR3 DNA follows: TGCGCCAGCAGCTTGGGAGGGGGGGGCGAGCAGTACTTC. Protein product: CASSLGGGGEQYF.

The chain recombines TRBV6-5 with TRBJ2-7; 11 bases are a match to TRBD2. CDR3 size: 14 residues. With V trimmed by 7 bases and J by 4 bases, 6 bases remained unmatched. From germline, CDR1 is MNHEY and CDR2 SVGAGI. The CDR3 reads CASTRTSGYYEQYF. CDR3 nucleotide sequence: TGTGCCAGCACTCGGACTAGCGGGTATTACGAGCAGTACTTC.

The CDR3 here is CASSLQGAWGTEAFF. CDR3 nucleotides: TGTGCCAGCAGTCTACAGGGGGCATGGGGCACTGAAGCTTTCTTT. This rearrangement joins TRBV27 to TRBJ1-1; 9 bases are shared with TRBD1. The CDR3 consists of 15 residues. Germline values: CDR1 MNHEY, CDR2 SMNVEV (reference sequence). J was trimmed by 4 bases and V by 5 bases; bases with no gene match: 8.

The CDR3 spells CASRPTGRAEAFF. In nucleotides, the CDR3 is TGTGCCAGCAGACCGACAGGGCGGGCTGAAGCTTTCTTT. The chain is built from TRBV5-4 and TRBJ1-1; 7 nucleotides line up with TRBD1. The CDR3 has 13 amino acids. Germline V gives CDR1 SGHNT, CDR2 YYREEE (reference sequence). V was clipped by 5 bases and J by 6 bases; unmatched bases: 7.

This clone has a single count. The chain employs TRBV7-9 and TRBJ2-3, with D perhaps being TRBD1 or TRBD2 (5 bases each). CDR3 length: 14 residues. The ends were cut back, 5 bases at V and 0 bases at J, with 9 bases in the middle. Germline-derived CDR1 and CDR2 are SEHNR and FQNEAQ (reference sequence). The CDR3: CASSHRTSTDTQYF. DNA of the CDR3: TGTGCCAGCAGCCACAGGACTAGCACAGATACGCAGTATTTT.

The chain employs TRBV29-1 and TRBJ1-1; a weak D match, TRBD1 (5 bases). Deletions cut 7 bases from V and 3 bases from J, with 18 bases between. Germline CDR1 SQVTM, CDR2 ANQGSEA. The length of the CDR3 is 14 residues. CDR3 coding DNA: TGCAGCGCCCGAGGGGTCGGGTTGGACACTGAAGCTTTCTTT. Amino acid sequence: CSARGVGLDTEAFF.

The chain is built from TRBV6-1 and TRBJ2-7; no clear D gene. The CDR3 consists of 13 residues. The germline V and J ends were trimmed by 2 bases and 4 bases, with 9 bases remaining between them. Per germline, CDR1 MNHNS and CDR2 SASEGT. CDR3 in amino acids: CASSERVGYEQYF. The CDR3 DNA sequence: TGTGCCAGCAGTGAAAGGGTTGGGTACGAGCAGTACTTC.

This clone was picked up a small number of times. The chain uses TRBV7-9 and TRBJ2-2; D perhaps matches TRBD2 (6 bases). Germline-derived CDR1 and CDR2 are SEHNR and FQNEAQ (reference sequence). The CDR3 is 15 amino acids. Trimming shortened V by 5 bases and J by 2 bases, and 12 bases separated the two germline ends. CDR3 nucleotides: TGTGCCAGCAGCAAGGGCGGGGTCAACACCGGGGAGCTGTTTTTT. It encodes CASSKGGVNTGELFF.

The chain joins TRBV30 to TRBJ2-1; the D is unclear. The CDR3 sequence is 15 residues long. Trimming left V 3 bases short and J 10 bases short, with 22 bases between. Germline values: CDR1 GTSNPN, CDR2 SVGIG (reference sequence). CDR3 in amino acids: CAWSLPGFPLREQFF. As DNA, the CDR3 is TGTGCCTGGAGCCTACCGGGTTTTCCACTAAGAGAGCAGTTCTTC.

This clone has just one count. The rearrangement uses TRBV3-1 (or the pseudogene TRBV3-2) and TRBJ2-7, with D possibly being TRBD2 (6 bases). The germline V gene encodes CDR1 LGHDT and CDR2 YNNKEL (reference sequence). V was clipped by 11 bases and J by 0 bases, with 8 bases between them. The CDR3 is 11 residues long. CDR3 sequence reads: CAGGLSYEQYF. The CDR3 nucleotides read TGTGCCGGAGGGCTCTCCTACGAGCAGTACTTC.

The chain combines TRBV21-1 with TRBJ1-6; the table's D call, TRBD1, was not checked against the DNA. TRBV21-1 has pseudogene status. The CDR3 contains 16 residues. The CDR3 nucleotides read TGTGCCAGCAGCAAAGGGCAGGAAAGGAATTTCTCACCCCTCCACTTT. It specifies CASSKGQERNFSPLHF.

This clone is a singleton in its sample. This chain uses TRBV28 with TRBJ2-1, with D perhaps given as TRBD1 or TRBD2 (6 bases each). Trimming removed 5 bases at V and 7 bases at J, with 15 bases between. This CDR3 contains 14 residues. Germline V CDR1 and CDR2: MDHEN, SYDVKM. The CDR3 nucleotides read TGTGCCAGCAGTATTTTCGGGGGCAGGAATGAGCAGTTCTTC. Translating gives CASSIFGGRNEQFF.

In its sample, this clone was seen a few times. The gene calls are TRBV2 and TRBJ1-3; no definite D call. Germline CDR1 and CDR2: SNHLY and FYNNEI. This CDR3 comprises 13 residues. Trimming left V 3 bases short and J 1 base short, with 4 bases between. In DNA, the CDR3 is TGTGCCAGCAGTGATGTATCTGGAAACACCATATATTTT. This gives the protein CASSDVSGNTIYF. Supplemented by reference TRBV2 and TRBJ1-3, the full variable domain reads EPEVTQTPSHQVTQMGQEVILRCVPISNHLYFYWYRQILGQKVEFLVSFYNNEISEKSEIFDDQFSVERPDGSNFTLKIRSTKLEDSAMYFCASSDVSGNTIYFGEGSWLTVV.

This chain uses TRBV24-1 with TRBJ1-2, with D tentatively TRBD1 (6 bases). Germline CDR1 and CDR2: KGHDR and SFDVKD. The CDR3 sequence is 15 residues long. V lost 6 bases to trimming and J lost 2 bases, with 15 bases between them. CDR3 protein: CATSIRGTRNYGYTF. The CDR3, as DNA: TGTGCCACCAGTATCCGCGGGACAAGGAACTATGGCTACACCTTC.

The table lists this clone with a count of one. This sequence joins TRBV28 and TRBJ1-3, with D possibly matching TRBD1 (5 bases). From germline, CDR1 is MDHEN and CDR2 SYDVKM. V was clipped by 8 bases and J by 4 bases, with 12 bases between them. This CDR3 is 13 amino acids long. CDR3 amino acids: CASLGGPGNTIYF. CDR3 sequence (DNA): TGTGCCAGCTTGGGGGGTCCCGGAAACACCATATATTTT.

The V call is TRBV5-4, the J call TRBJ1-1; 8 bases line up with TRBD1. With 5 bases clipped from V and 1 base from J, the junction kept 7 bases outside the gene matches. Germline V CDR1 and CDR2: SGHNT, YYREEE (reference sequence). The CDR3 spans 15 residues. The CDR3, as DNA: TGTGCCAGCAGATCACCCGGGACAGGGAACACTGAAGCTTTCTTT. Protein product: CASRSPGTGNTEAFF.

The chain uses TRBV6-5 and TRBJ1-1; D is possibly TRBD1 (5 bases). This CDR3 has 15 residues. CDR1 and CDR2 from the germline V gene are MNHEY and SVGAGI. Trimming removed 4 bases at V and 0 bases at J, with 12 bases between. In nucleotides, the CDR3 is TGTGCCAGCAGTTCCCGACAGAGAATGAACACTGAAGCTTTCTTT. Its translation: CASSSRQRMNTEAFF.

The rearrangement uses TRBV20-1 and TRBJ2-7, with 8 bases aligning to TRBD1. There are 11 residues in the CDR3. In germline, CDR1 is DFQATT, CDR2 SNEGSKA (reference sequence). V gave up 6 bases and J gave up 7 bases; unmatched junction bases: 5. The CDR3 DNA reads as TGCAGTGCAGCAGGGGGCCCAGAGCAGTACTTC. Translating it yields CSAAGGPEQYF.

The chain recombines TRBV14 with TRBJ2-1; 10 bases agree with TRBD2. Looked up from germline, CDR1 is SGHDN and CDR2 is FVKESK. The CDR3 totals 14 residues. The ends lost 10 bases at V and 9 bases at J; junction bases unmatched: 12. The CDR3 nucleotides are TGTGCCACACGGGCTAGCGGGAGTATTAGTGAGCAGTTCTTC. This codes for CATRASGSISEQFF.

This clone has only a few counts. The chain combines TRBV20-1 with TRBJ2-3; a weak D match, TRBD2 (6 bases). The CDR3 totals 15 residues. Germline V gene data show CDR1 as DFQATT and CDR2 as SNEGSKA (reference sequence). Trimming pared 3 bases from V and 2 bases from J, leaving 15 bases between. The CDR3 protein is CSASGSGTDTDTQYF. The DNA for the CDR3 is TGCAGTGCTAGTGGGTCAGGGACTGACACAGATACGCAGTATTTT.

The chain employs TRBV27 and TRBJ2-7; 13 bases map to TRBD2. The junction had 9 bases not matched to a gene; V was cut back by 6 bases and J by 7 bases. This CDR3 has 15 amino acids. CDR1 and CDR2 from the germline V gene are MNHEY and SMNVEV (reference sequence). The CDR3 region has the DNA TGTGCCAGCAGCATGAGACTAGCGGGAGGAGGGGAGCAGTACTTC. As protein: CASSMRLAGGGEQYF.

The rearrangement joins TRBV11-2 to TRBJ2-3; D may be TRBD2 (7 bases). The germline V gene has CDR1 SGHAT and CDR2 FQNNGV. The CDR3 loop spans 16 amino acids. V lost 5 bases to trimming and J lost 3 bases, with 18 bases between them. The CDR3 DNA follows: TGTGCCAGCAGCCGGGGGGTGGGCAGGGGAACAGATACGCAGTATTTT. This gives the protein CASSRGVGRGTDTQYF.

The chain has TRBV12-2 and TRBJ1-1. TRBV12-2 is labeled a pseudogene. This CDR3 is built from 14 residues. CDR3 region: CASRPDGENTEAFF. The DNA for the CDR3 is TGTGCAAGTCGCCCGGACGGCGAGAACACTGAAGCTTTCTTT.

This clone has a single count. The chain combines TRBV7-8 with TRBJ1-1; TRBD1 agrees at 8 bases. Germline V gives CDR1 SGHVS, CDR2 FQNEAQ. The V gene end was trimmed by 5 bases and the J gene end by 5 bases; junction bases not matched to a gene: 7. The CDR3 spans 14 residues. For the CDR3, the DNA is TGTGCCAGCAGCGCAGGACAGGGTTGGACTGAAGCTTTCTTT. Its protein is CASSAGQGWTEAFF.

The rearrangement uses TRBV12-3 or TRBV12-4 and TRBJ1-2; D uncertain. CDR3 size: 10 residues. The V and J ends lost 8 bases and 4 bases respectively, with 5 bases between them. The CDR3 reads CASGSYGYTF. The CDR3 DNA reads as TGTGCCAGCGGCAGCTATGGCTACACCTTC.

V gene TRBV7-9 combines with J gene TRBJ1-6, with D unclear. Germline V CDR1 and CDR2: SEHNR, FQNEAQ (reference sequence). The CDR3 runs 13 residues. V was clipped by 0 bases and J by 9 bases, with 6 bases between them. The CDR3 DNA is TGTGCCAGCAGCTTAGCGCTAACTTCACCCCTCCACTTT. Amino acid sequence: CASSLALTSPLHF.